Listed below are T cell receptor beta chains from one sample, sequenced in a study of shared clonotypes between healthy human individuals. Generated by immunoSEQ multiplex PCR, the TCRdb table keeps only in-frame clones and is missing some. The data hold hundreds of thousands of clones, with approximately 75% observed a single time. Material for sequencing was memory CD4+ T cells sorted from blood. Receptor source: a woman under 40 in good health. The CDR3 runs from the conserved cysteine through the conserved F or W. The order of the fields is J gene, clone size, V gene, D gene, CDR3 DNA, CDR3 protein. D genes are given only for firm matches. Some rows have no size entry. The others give once, few or many, or a class for an expanded clone.

>TRBJ1-1|-|TRBV27|-
TGTGCCAGCAGTTTCGACAGTTCGCCCACTGAAGCTTTCTTT
CASSFDSSPTEAFF
>TRBJ1-1|-|TRBV7-9|-
TGTGCCAGCAGCCTAGGTGGGCAGGGCACTGAAGCTTTCTTT
CASSLGGQGTEAFF
>TRBJ2-5|-|TRBV18|-
TGTGCCAGCTCACCACGAGGGTGGGAGACCCAGTACTTC
CASSPRGWETQYF
>TRBJ2-1|-|TRBV11-2|TRBD2
TGTGCCAGCAGCTCCTTCGGGGGGAGCTCCTACAATGAGCAGTTCTTC
CASSSFGGSSYNEQFF
>TRBJ1-5|once|TRBV27|-
TGTGCCAGCAGTACAGGGAGGAATAGCAATCAGCCCCAGCATTTT
CASSTGRNSNQPQHF
>TRBJ1-4|-|TRBV19|TRBD1
TGTGCCAGTAGGGACAGGCCCGGTGAAAAACTGTTTTTT
CASRDRPGEKLFF
>TRBJ1-1|-|TRBV5-1|-
TGCGCCAGTGGCGGGGGGCAAGAGGGCACTGAAGCTTTCTTT
CASGGGQEGTEAFF
>TRBJ2-1|few|TRBV7-8|-
TGTGCCAGCGGGACTGTGGGGTCCAATGAGCAGTTCTTC
CASGTVGSNEQFF
>TRBJ2-1|once|TRBV19|-
TGTGCCAGTAGTGTCTCCGGGAGATACAATGAGCAGTTCTTC
CASSVSGRYNEQFF
>TRBJ2-2|-|TRBV19|-
TGTGCCAGTAGTATCGGGCAGGTATACACCGGGGAGCTGTTTTTT
CASSIGQVYTGELFF
>TRBJ1-2|-|TRBV7-8|TRBD1
TGTGCCAGCAGCCTCGGACAGGGAACGTATGGCTACACCTTC
CASSLGQGTYGYTF
>TRBJ2-1|few|TRBV29-1|TRBD2
TGCAGCGTTGCACGGGAGGCGGGGAATGAGCAGTTCTTC
CSVAREAGNEQFF
>TRBJ2-5|-|TRBV5-1|TRBD2
TGCGCCAGCAGCCGGGCGGGGGAAGAGACCCAGTACTTC
CASSRAGEETQYF
>TRBJ2-5|-|TRBV7-3|TRBD2
TGTGCCAGCAGCCCAGCGGGAGGGGGCCAAGAGACCCAGTACTTC
CASSPAGGGQETQYF
>TRBJ2-3|many|TRBV21-1|-
TGTGCCAGCAGCAATCTGTCCATAGATACGCAGTATTTT
CASSNLSIDTQYF
>TRBJ2-7|-|TRBV2|-
TGTGCCAGCAGGGCGGATACCTACGAGCAGTACTTC
CASRADTYEQYF
>TRBJ2-5|-|TRBV10-3|TRBD2
TGTGCCATCAAATCGACTAGCGGTGAACGAGAGACCCAGTACTTC
CAIKSTSGERETQYF
>TRBJ1-3|once|TRBV6-6|-
TGTGCCAGCAGTTATGGGGACTCTGGAAACACCATATATTTT
CASSYGDSGNTIYF
>TRBJ2-5|-|TRBV2|TRBD2
TGTGCCAGCGGCGGGAGGGCCTTGGAGACCCAGTACTTC
CASGGRALETQYF
>TRBJ2-5|-|TRBV7-9|TRBD2
TGTGCCAGCAGCTTAATGGCGGGAGGGCCTTCCCAAGAGACCCAGTACTTC
CASSLMAGGPSQETQYF
>TRBJ2-5|-|TRBV7-9|TRBD2
TGTGCCAGCAACCCTACTAGCGGGAGGGCCCGGGAGACCCAGTACTTC
CASNPTSGRARETQYF
>TRBJ2-1|-|TRBV2|-
TGTGCCACCGCGATTGGAGCGGCTATAGGCAATGAGCAGTTCTTC
CATAIGAAIGNEQFF
>TRBJ1-1|many|TRBV25-1|TRBD1
TGTGCCAGCAGTGCCGACAGGGGGTACACTGAAGCTTTCTTT
CASSADRGYTEAFF
>TRBJ1-2|once|TRBV6-1|-
TGTGCCAGCATTCGGACAGCTTTGGCTGGCTACACCTTC
CASIRTALAGYTF
>TRBJ2-5|-|TRBV5-1|TRBD2
TGCGCCAGCAGCCTCGGGACTAGCGGGAGGGCGTCGGAGACCCAGTACTTC
CASSLGTSGRASETQYF
>TRBJ2-1|-|TRBV6-5|-
TGTGCCAGCAGCCAGTTAGGGACTCCCTACAATGAGCAGTTCTTC
CASSQLGTPYNEQFF
>TRBJ1-1|-|TRBV16|-
TGTGCCAGCAGCCCCGGCAGGGTCACTGAAGCTTTCTTT
CASSPGRVTEAFF
>TRBJ2-5|-|TRBV7-2|-
TGTGCCAGCAGCTTAAGCGCCCTTTTGATGGGGGAGACCCAGTACTTC
CASSLSALLMGETQYF
>TRBJ2-6|-|TRBV11-3|-
TGTGCCAGCAGCTATCAAGGGGCCGGGGCCAACGTCCTGACTTTC
CASSYQGAGANVLTF
>TRBJ2-7|-|TRBV27|-
TGTGCCAGCAGTGCCCGGGCAGGGTACTACGAGCAGTACTTC
CASSARAGYYEQYF
>TRBJ1-5|once|TRBV28|-
TGTGCCAGCAGTCCCGGAGCATGGCCCCAGCATTTT
CASSPGAWPQHF
>TRBJ1-1|few|TRBV6-6|-
TGTGCCAGCACCCCGACAGGAGAAAACACTGAAGCTTTCTTT
CASTPTGENTEAFF
>TRBJ2-2|-|TRBV7-9|TRBD2
TGTGCCAGCGTAACTACAGGACTAGCGGTTTACGGGAACACCGGGGAGCTGTTTTTT
CASVTTGLAVYGNTGELFF
>TRBJ1-5|-|TRBV5-1|-
TGCGCCAGCAGCTTGGGGGCTACGGCAGGGAGGAATCAGCCCCAGCATTTT
CASSLGATAGRNQPQHF
>TRBJ1-2|few|TRBV28|-
TGTGCCAGCACCGGACAGCGGTATGGCTACACCTTC
CASTGQRYGYTF
>TRBJ2-5|few|TRBV6-1|-
TGTGCCAGCAGTGAAGGGACGGGCCGGGAGACCCAGTACTTC
CASSEGTGRETQYF
>TRBJ2-1|few|TRBV7-2|-
TGTGCCAGCAGCTTAGGGGCAGCGGCCTACAATGAGCAGTTCTTC
CASSLGAAAYNEQFF
>TRBJ2-1|few|TRBV11-3|-
TGTGCCAGCAGCTTAGGACCAACATTTGGGAATGAGCAGTTCTTC
CASSLGPTFGNEQFF
>TRBJ2-1|-|TRBV4-1|-
TGCGCCAGCAGCCAAGTCGAAGGGGGAGACTATGAGCAGTTCTTC
CASSQVEGGDYEQFF
>TRBJ1-5|-|TRBV4-1|-
TGCGCCAGCAGCCCAGGCGCGGGGGGGGGTCATCAGCCCCAGCATTTT
CASSPGAGGGHQPQHF
>TRBJ2-7|-|TRBV28|-
TGTGCCAGCGGAACCTACGAGCAGTACTTC
CASGTYEQYF
>TRBJ2-3|-|TRBV5-1|TRBD1
TGCGCCAGCAGCTTGAATGGACAGGGGGCGAAAGATACGCAGTATTTT
CASSLNGQGAKDTQYF
>TRBJ2-3|-|TRBV4-1|-
TGCGCCAGCAGCCAAGAGGGCCCCACAGATACGCAGTATTTT
CASSQEGPTDTQYF
>TRBJ2-7|-|TRBV5-1|TRBD2
TGCGCCAGCAGTTCTAGCGGAACCTACGAGCAGTACTTC
CASSSSGTYEQYF
>TRBJ2-5|once|TRBV5-1|-
TGCGCCAGCAGCTTGGAAGGTATTGGAGAGACCCAGTACTTC
CASSLEGIGETQYF
>TRBJ1-3|-|TRBV12-2|-
TGTGCAAGTGGGATATTGACAACTGGAAACACCATATATTTT
CASGILTTGNTIYF
>TRBJ1-4|-|TRBV25-1|-
TGTGCCAGCAGTGAAGGGGCAGGAACTAATGAAAAACTGTTTTTT
CASSEGAGTNEKLFF
>TRBJ2-2|-|TRBV30|TRBD1
TGTGCCTGGAGTTTGACAGGGGGCGGCGGGGAGCTGTTTTTT
CAWSLTGGGGELFF
>TRBJ1-3|-|TRBV2|TRBD1
TGTGCCAGCAGTAGGGACAGCTCTGGAAACACCATATATTTT
CASSRDSSGNTIYF
>TRBJ1-2|-|TRBV28|-
TGTGCCAGCAGCCCAGGGAGCGTGGGCTATGGCTACACCTTC
CASSPGSVGYGYTF
>TRBJ1-3|-|TRBV27|TRBD1
TGTGCCAGCAGCCGAACCCCTGACAGGGGGAGACCTGGAAACACCATATATTTT
CASSRTPDRGRPGNTIYF
>TRBJ2-1|-|TRBV14|-
TGTGCCAGCAGCCACGTCCTAGCATCCTACAATGAGCAGTTCTTC
CASSHVLASYNEQFF
>TRBJ2-3|-|TRBV5-1|-
TGCGCCAGCAGCGCCCGGGGAGGTCCTAGCACAGATACGCAGTATTTT
CASSARGGPSTDTQYF
>TRBJ2-3|-|TRBV18|TRBD1
TGTGCCAGCTCACCAGATAGTCACAGGGGCGATACGCAGTATTTT
CASSPDSHRGDTQYF
>TRBJ2-1|-|TRBV7-9|-
TGTGCCAGCAGCGTAGGGGGATCCGGGAACTACAATGAGCAGTTCTTC
CASSVGGSGNYNEQFF
>TRBJ2-7|-|TRBV28|-
TGTGCCAGCAGTTCCGGGAGCCTGGAATACGAGCAGTACTTC
CASSSGSLEYEQYF
>TRBJ2-2|few|TRBV5-1|-
TGCGCCAGCAGCTTGGACGGGACATTGAACACCGGGGAGCTGTTTTTT
CASSLDGTLNTGELFF